What follows are 22 T cell receptor beta chains derived from one specimen sequenced in a study of vaccination effects on CD4 cells after COVID-19. Their antigens are not known. Subsequent to 10 days of culture, CD4+ T cells were isolated. Two-dose BNT162b2 or mRNA-1273 vaccination was given to participants. TCRdb keeps only in-frame clones here, not all; method: immunoSEQ multiplex PCR. The sample consists of 30,000 to 35,000 clones, around 70% of them appearing once. This specimen consisted of CD4+ T cells from PBMCs cultured without peptide, obtained after COVID-19 vaccination. The receptors shown here come from a human donor who received a COVID-19 vaccine.

The V call is TRBV28, the J call TRBJ1-1, with D possibly TRBD1 on 6 matching bases. The germline V and J ends were trimmed by 8 bases and 1 base, with 8 bases remaining between them. CDR3 size: 12 residues. Germline V lookup: CDR1 MDHEN, CDR2 SYDVKM. Here the CDR3 reads CASLQGNTEAFF. The CDR3 nucleotides read TGTGCCAGCTTACAGGGGAACACTGAAGCTTTCTTT.

The gene calls are TRBV28 and TRBJ2-1, with 12 bases fitting TRBD2. From germline, CDR1 is MDHEN and CDR2 SYDVKM. The J segment lost 4 bases and the V segment lost 5 bases, leaving 3 bases of the junction unmatched. The CDR3 extends over 15 amino acids. CDR3 amino acids: CASSPGTSGYNEQFF. CDR3 nucleotides: TGTGCCAGCAGTCCTGGGACTAGCGGGTACAATGAGCAGTTCTTC.

The chain employs TRBV5-1 and TRBJ1-1; TRBD1 matches at 10 bases. V lost 4 bases, J lost 7 bases, and 4 bases stayed unmatched. Germline V gene sequence: CDR1 SGHRS, CDR2 YFSETQ. The CDR3 spans 13 residues. This CDR3 is CASSAGTGVEAFF. CDR3 sequence (DNA): TGCGCCAGCAGCGCCGGGACAGGGGTTGAAGCTTTCTTT. Supplemented by reference TRBV5-1 and TRBJ1-1, the full variable domain reads KAGVTQTPRYLIKTRGQQVTLSCSPISGHRSVSWYQQTPGQGLQFLFEYFSETQRNKGNFPGRFSGRQFSNSRSEMNVSTLELGDSALYLCASSAGTGVEAFFGQGTRLTVV.

The genes are TRBV29-1 and TRBJ2-2, with D perhaps assigned TRBD1 or TRBD2 (6 bases each). This CDR3 is 13 amino acids long. V was shortened by 3 bases and J by 3 bases, with 8 bases between the two germline ends. Germline CDR1 is SQVTM and CDR2 is ANQGSEA. The CDR3 loop is CSVDRGHTGELFF. CDR3 nucleotide sequence: TGCAGCGTTGACCGGGGGCACACCGGGGAGCTGTTTTTT.

This clone was found a few times. This sequence joins TRBV12-3 or TRBV12-4 and TRBJ2-7; D gene uncertain. The V end lost 5 bases, the J end lost 6 bases, and 14 bases lay between the germline ends. This CDR3 has 13 amino acids. The CDR3 bases are TGTGCCAGCAGTCTCAACTTCCTAGGCGAGCAGTACTTC. Its translation: CASSLNFLGEQYF.

The rearrangement links TRBV9 to TRBJ1-3; TRBD1 matches 8 bases. Germline CDR1 is SGDLS and CDR2 is YYNGEE. V lost 2 bases, J lost 0 bases, and 4 bases stayed unmatched. The CDR3 totals 16 residues. The CDR3 region is CASSVRDRYSGNTIYF. The CDR3 DNA follows: TGTGCCAGCAGCGTTCGGGACAGGTACTCTGGAAACACCATATATTTT.

The chain has TRBV2 and TRBJ2-5, with D tentatively TRBD1 (5 bases). The V gene lost 6 bases and the J gene lost 2 bases, with 13 bases spanning the gap. Germline CDR1 is SNHLY and CDR2 is FYNNEI. The CDR3 length is 14 residues. The CDR3 region has the DNA TGTGCCAGCAGCGCATCGGACATTCAAGAGACCCAGTACTTC. The encoded protein is CASSASDIQETQYF.

To note about this clone: The junction departs from the called germline gene at one end, perhaps through a read error. The chain joins TRBV10-3 to TRBJ2-1; unclear D gene. This CDR3 comprises 13 residues. CDR1 and CDR2 (germline): ENHRY, SYGVKD. The CDR3 is CAISEPKTPLILF. In DNA, the CDR3 is TGTGCCATCAGTGAGCCTAAAACTCCCCTCATCCTCTTC.

The chain recombines TRBV11-3 with TRBJ2-1; 9 positions agree with TRBD1. The J segment lost 7 bases and the V segment lost 5 bases, leaving 12 bases of the junction unmatched. Germline V gives CDR1 SGHNT, CDR2 YENEEA. This CDR3 comprises 16 residues. The DNA for the CDR3 is TGTGCCAGCAGCCCCACTCTCGGGACAGGGCCGAATGAGCAGTTCTTC. Protein product: CASSPTLGTGPNEQFF.

This chain joins TRBV27 and TRBJ1-4, with no clear D. This CDR3 region has 15 residues. The germline CDR1 and CDR2 sequences are MNHEY and SMNVEV (reference sequence). V shed 8 bases and J shed 0 bases, with 13 bases lying between them. The CDR3 DNA reads as TGTGCCAGCTCCCTTCGGGTTGCAACTAATGAAAAACTGTTTTTT. Translation gives CASSLRVATNEKLFF.

V gene TRBV6-5 combines with J gene TRBJ1-2, with TRBD1 matching over 7 bases. Per germline, CDR1 MNHEY and CDR2 SVGAGI. This CDR3 is 15 amino acids long. The V and J ends lost 4 bases and 7 bases, in that order; junction bases with no gene match: 12. The CDR3 region has the DNA TGTGCCAGCAGTTTCCAGACAGGGTTCGGAAGTGGCTACACCTTC. It encodes CASSFQTGFGSGYTF.

The chain recombines TRBV19 with TRBJ2-1; TRBD2 aligns across 8 bases. CDR3 length: 15 residues. Per the germline V gene, CDR1 is LNHDA and CDR2 is SQIVND (reference sequence). V was pared by 5 bases and J by 7 bases, with 10 bases of the junction left unmatched. CDR3 protein: CASSPLAGNVNEQFF. The DNA of the CDR3 is TGTGCCAGTAGTCCCTTAGCGGGAAACGTGAATGAGCAGTTCTTC.

The chain links TRBV30 to TRBJ2-1; D not certain. Between the trimmed V and J ends, which lost 1 base and 10 bases, there was a span of 8 bases. The V gene's germline CDR1 is GTSNPN and CDR2 SVGIG (reference sequence). The length of the CDR3 is 11 residues. CDR3 sequence reads: CAWSAREEQFF. The DNA of the CDR3 is TGTGCCTGGAGTGCCAGAGAGGAGCAGTTCTTC.

The rearrangement links TRBV10-1 to TRBJ2-3; 14 positions match TRBD2. V shed 6 bases and J 0 bases; nucleotides not matched to a gene: 14. From germline, CDR1 is WNHNN and CDR2 SYGVQD (reference sequence). CDR3 size: 20 residues. DNA of the CDR3: TGCGCCAGCAGACCTACCGCCGGGACTAGCGGGGGAACTAGCACAGATACGCAGTATTTT. Its protein product is CASRPTAGTSGGTSTDTQYF.

This chain's CDR3 is CASSIEQYNSPLHF. Written as DNA, the CDR3 is TGTGCCAGCAGCATTGAGCAGTATAATTCACCCCTCCACTTT. This chain uses TRBV7-9 with TRBJ1-6, with D unresolved. With 5 bases removed from V and 4 bases from J, the gap between germline ends came to 9 bases. CDR1 is SEHNR, CDR2 FQNEAQ, per germline (reference sequence). This CDR3 region has 14 residues.

This rearrangement joins TRBV18 to TRBJ2-7; the match to TRBD2 covers 9 bases. Looked up from germline, CDR1 is KGHSH and CDR2 is LQKENI. V shed 3 bases, J shed 0 bases, and the junction held 6 bases outside the gene matches. CDR3 length: 16 residues. CDR3 protein: CASSPPGLAVSYEQYF. CDR3 in DNA: TGTGCCAGCTCACCGCCGGGACTAGCCGTCTCCTACGAGCAGTACTTC.

This chain uses TRBV4-2 with TRBJ2-7; D possibly corresponds to TRBD2 (6 bases). Germline loops: CDR1 LGHNA, CDR2 YNFKEQ. V was clipped by 1 base and J by 6 bases, with 13 bases between them. This CDR3 has 14 amino acids. The CDR3 DNA is TGTGCCAGCAGCCAAGCGGGAGAGGGATCCGAGCAGTACTTC. Residues: CASSQAGEGSEQYF.

The chain has TRBV2 and TRBJ2-7; 8 bases match TRBD1. In germline, CDR1 is SNHLY, CDR2 FYNNEI. The CDR3 loop spans 14 amino acids. The J segment lost 6 bases and the V segment lost 6 bases, leaving 10 bases of the junction unmatched. The CDR3 loop reads CASSGLGQAAEQYF. CDR3 bases: TGTGCCAGCAGCGGCTTGGGACAGGCGGCCGAGCAGTACTTC.

The chain combines TRBV19 with TRBJ1-2; the D gene is possibly TRBD1 (5 bases). In germline, CDR1 is LNHDA, CDR2 SQIVND (reference sequence). Trimming cost V 6 bases and J 7 bases, with 24 bases left between them. The CDR3 runs 16 residues. Here the CDR3 DNA reads TGTGCCAGTAGCACTACTACGGGACTGTCGATAAGTGGCTACACCTTC. Its protein is CASSTTTGLSISGYTF.

V usage is TRBV2 and J usage is TRBJ1-4; maybe TRBD1 (6 bases). Per the germline V gene, CDR1 is SNHLY and CDR2 is FYNNEI. The germline V and J ends were trimmed by 5 bases and 5 bases, with 15 bases remaining between them. This CDR3 spans 15 amino acids. In DNA, the CDR3 is TGTGCCAGCAGTACTCCGGGACATAAAAATGAAAAACTGTTTTTT. The encoded protein is CASSTPGHKNEKLFF.

The chain links TRBV2 to TRBJ1-4; the D gene is possibly TRBD1 (6 bases). Looked up from germline, CDR1 is SNHLY and CDR2 is FYNNEI. V was clipped by 4 bases and J by 5 bases, with 11 bases between them. CDR3 length equals 14 residues. CDR3 nucleotide sequence: TGTGCCAGCAGTGGGGGGACAAACAATGAAAAACTGTTTTTT. Its translation is CASSGGTNNEKLFF.

This clone occurred once. J is TRBJ1-4 and V is TRBV5-1; unclear D gene. The CDR3 covers 13 residues. V dropped 1 base and J dropped 3 bases, with 4 bases sitting between them. CDR1 is SGHRS, CDR2 YFSETQ, per germline. The CDR3 protein is CASSLSPNEKLFF. CDR3 DNA: TGCGCCAGCAGCTTGTCACCTAATGAAAAACTGTTTTTT.